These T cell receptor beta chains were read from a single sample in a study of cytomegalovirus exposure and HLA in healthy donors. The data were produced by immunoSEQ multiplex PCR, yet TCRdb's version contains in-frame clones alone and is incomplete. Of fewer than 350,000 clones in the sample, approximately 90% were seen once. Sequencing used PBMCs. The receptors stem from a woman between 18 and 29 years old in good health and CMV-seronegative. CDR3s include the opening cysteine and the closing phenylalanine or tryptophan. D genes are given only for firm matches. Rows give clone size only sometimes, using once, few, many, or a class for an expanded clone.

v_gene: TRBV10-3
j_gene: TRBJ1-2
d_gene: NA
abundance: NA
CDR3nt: TGTGCCATCAGCCGGGACGGCGGGATAGGCTACACCTTC
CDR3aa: CAISRDGGIGYTF

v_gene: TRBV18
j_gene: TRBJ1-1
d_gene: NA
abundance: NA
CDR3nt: TGTGCCAGCTCACCACCGAGAGGACAACTCAAGACCACTGAAGCTTTCTTT
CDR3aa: CASSPPRGQLKTTEAFF

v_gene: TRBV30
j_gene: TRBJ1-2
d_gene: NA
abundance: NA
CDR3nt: TGTGCCTGGAGCTCAACAGGTTTCCATGGCTACACCTTC
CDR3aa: CAWSSTGFHGYTF

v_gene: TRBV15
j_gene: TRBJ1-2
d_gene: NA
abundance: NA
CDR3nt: TGTGCCACCAGCAACAGGGCCTACTATGGCTACACCTTC
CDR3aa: CATSNRAYYGYTF

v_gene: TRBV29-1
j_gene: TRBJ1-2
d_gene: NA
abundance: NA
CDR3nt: TGCAGCGCACGACAGGATAGTAACTATGGCTACACCTTC
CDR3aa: CSARQDSNYGYTF

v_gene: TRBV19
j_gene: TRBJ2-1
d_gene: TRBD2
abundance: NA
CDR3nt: TGTGCCAGTACCCCTTACAGACTAGCGGGGTACAATGAGCAGTTCTTC
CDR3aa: CASTPYRLAGYNEQFF

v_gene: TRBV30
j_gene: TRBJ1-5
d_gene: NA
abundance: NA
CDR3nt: TGTGCCTGGAGTGTACGGTCAGGGGATCAGCCCCAGCATTTT
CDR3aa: CAWSVRSGDQPQHF

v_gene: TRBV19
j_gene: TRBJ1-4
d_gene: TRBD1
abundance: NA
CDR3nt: TGTGCCAGTAGTATCCCGTTGACAGGGGGCATTGAAAAACTGTTTTTT
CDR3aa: CASSIPLTGGIEKLFF

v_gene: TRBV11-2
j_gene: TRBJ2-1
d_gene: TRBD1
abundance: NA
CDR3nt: TGTGCCAGCAGCCAGACAGGGGATATGCATGAGCAGTTCTTC
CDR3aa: CASSQTGDMHEQFF

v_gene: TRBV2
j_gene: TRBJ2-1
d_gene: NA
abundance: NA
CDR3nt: TGTGCCAGCAGTGAATACAGGGAGGGTACTTGGGAGCAGTTCTTC
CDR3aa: CASSEYREGTWEQFF

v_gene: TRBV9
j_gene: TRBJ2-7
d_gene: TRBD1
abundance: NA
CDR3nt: TGTGCCAGCAGCGAGGAGGGGGGACAGGGGCTGCACGAGCAGTACTTC
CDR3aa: CASSEEGGQGLHEQYF

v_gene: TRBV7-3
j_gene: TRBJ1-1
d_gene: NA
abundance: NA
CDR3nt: TGTGCCAGCAGCCCTTCGGACAGCAACACTGAAGCTTTCTTT
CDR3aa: CASSPSDSNTEAFF

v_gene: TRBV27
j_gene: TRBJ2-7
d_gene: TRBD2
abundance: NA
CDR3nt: TGTGCCAGCAGTCATCGGCCGGGACTAGCTCCTCTGGGCGAGCAGTACTTC
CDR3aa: CASSHRPGLAPLGEQYF

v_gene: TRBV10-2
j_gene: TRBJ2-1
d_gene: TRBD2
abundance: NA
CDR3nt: TGCGCCAGCAGTCTAGGACTAGCGGGGAGTTCGTTCTTC
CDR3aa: CASSLGLAGSSFF

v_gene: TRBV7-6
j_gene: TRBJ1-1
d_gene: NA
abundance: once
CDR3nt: TGTGCCAGCAGCTTAGAGAGGGCGGACAGAATGAACACTGAAGCTTTCTTT
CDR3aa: CASSLERADRMNTEAFF

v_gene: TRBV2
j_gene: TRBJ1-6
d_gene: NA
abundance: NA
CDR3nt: TGTGCCAGCAGTGAAGAGATTGGACAGAGCTCACCCCTCCACTTT
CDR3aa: CASSEEIGQSSPLHF

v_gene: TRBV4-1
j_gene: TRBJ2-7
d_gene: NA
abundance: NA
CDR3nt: TGCGCCAGCAGCCAAGTGGACATAGCCTACGAGCAGTACTTC
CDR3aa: CASSQVDIAYEQYF

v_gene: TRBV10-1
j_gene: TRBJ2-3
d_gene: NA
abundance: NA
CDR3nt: TGCGCCAGCAGTGAGTCACACAGGGCAGATACGCAGTATTTT
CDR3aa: CASSESHRADTQYF

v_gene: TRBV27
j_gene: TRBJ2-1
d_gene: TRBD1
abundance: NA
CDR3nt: TGTGCCAGCAGCCCCTGGACAGGGGGTAAGCAGTTCTTC
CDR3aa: CASSPWTGGKQFF

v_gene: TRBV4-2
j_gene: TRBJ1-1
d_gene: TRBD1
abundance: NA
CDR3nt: TGTGCCAGCAGCCAAGATACCCGGGGGCCGGGACAGTGGAACACTGAAGCTTTCTTT
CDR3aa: CASSQDTRGPGQWNTEAFF

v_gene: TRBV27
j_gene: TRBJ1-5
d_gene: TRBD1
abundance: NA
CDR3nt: TGTGCCAGCAGACGACAGGGGATTGGGAATCAGCCCCAGCATTTT
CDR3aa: CASRRQGIGNQPQHF

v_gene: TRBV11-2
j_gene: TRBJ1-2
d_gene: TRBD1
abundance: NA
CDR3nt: TGTGCCAGCAGCTTAGAGGCGCACAGGGGACACTATGGCTACACCTTC
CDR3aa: CASSLEAHRGHYGYTF

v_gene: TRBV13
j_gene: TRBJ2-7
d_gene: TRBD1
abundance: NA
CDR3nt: TGTGCCAGCAGCTCCCCCCGGGACAGGGCATACGAGCAGTACTTC
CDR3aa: CASSSPRDRAYEQYF

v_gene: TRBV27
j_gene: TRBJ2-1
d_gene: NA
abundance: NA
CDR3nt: TGTGCCAGCAGTTTTAGGGGTTCCTACAATGAGCAGTTCTTC
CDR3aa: CASSFRGSYNEQFF

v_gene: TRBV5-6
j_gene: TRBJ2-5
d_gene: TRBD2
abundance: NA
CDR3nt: TGTGCCAGCAGCTTACTAGCGGGGGGACCTCAAGAGACCCAGTACTTC
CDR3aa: CASSLLAGGPQETQYF

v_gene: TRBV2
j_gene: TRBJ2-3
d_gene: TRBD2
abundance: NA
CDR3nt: TGTGCCAGCAGTGTTAGCGGGGGGGCCGCAGATACGCAGTATTTT
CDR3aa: CASSVSGGAADTQYF

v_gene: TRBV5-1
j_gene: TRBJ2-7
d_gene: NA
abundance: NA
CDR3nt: TGCGCCAGCAGCCCGAGCTCCTACGAGCAGTACTTC
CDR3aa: CASSPSSYEQYF

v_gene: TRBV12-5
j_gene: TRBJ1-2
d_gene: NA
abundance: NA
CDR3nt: TGTGCTAGTGGTCCCGAAGGGGGTGGCTACACCTTC
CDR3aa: CASGPEGGGYTF

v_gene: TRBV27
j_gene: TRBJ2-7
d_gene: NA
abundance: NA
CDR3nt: TGTGCCAGCCCCCTACCCCCCCTCTCTTCCTACGAGCAGTACTTC
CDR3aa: CASPLPPLSSYEQYF

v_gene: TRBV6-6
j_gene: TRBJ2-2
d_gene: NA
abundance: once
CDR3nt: TGTGCCAGCAGTTACACAGGTCCCGGGGAGCTGTTTTTT
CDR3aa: CASSYTGPGELFF

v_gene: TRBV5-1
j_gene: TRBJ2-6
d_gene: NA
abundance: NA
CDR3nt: TGCGCCAGCAGCTGGAGTACTGGGGCCAACGTCCTGACTTTC
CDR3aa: CASSWSTGANVLTF

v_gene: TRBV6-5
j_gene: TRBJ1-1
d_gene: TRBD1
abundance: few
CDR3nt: TGTGCCAGCAGTTACGGACAGGCGAACACTGAAGCTTTCTTT
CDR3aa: CASSYGQANTEAFF

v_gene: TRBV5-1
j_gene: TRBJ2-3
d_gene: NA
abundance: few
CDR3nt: TGCGCCAGCAGCCTACAAACCGGGGGAGATACGCAGTATTTT
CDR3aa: CASSLQTGGDTQYF

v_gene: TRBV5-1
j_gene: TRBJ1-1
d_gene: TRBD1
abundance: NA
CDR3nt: TGCGCCAGCAGCTCGGGACAGCCGAACACTGAAGCTTTCTTT
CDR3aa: CASSSGQPNTEAFF

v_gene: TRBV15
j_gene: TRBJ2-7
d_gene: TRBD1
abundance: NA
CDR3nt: TGTGCCACCAGCAGATCCGGGACAGGGGCCTACGAGCAGTACTTC
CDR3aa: CATSRSGTGAYEQYF

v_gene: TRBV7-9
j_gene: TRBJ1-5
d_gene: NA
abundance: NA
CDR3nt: TGTGCCAGCAGCTTAGTGGGCGTAAGCAATCAGCCCCAGCATTTT
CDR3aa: CASSLVGVSNQPQHF

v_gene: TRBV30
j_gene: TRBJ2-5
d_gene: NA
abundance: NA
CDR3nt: TGTGCCTGGAGCCCAAAACGGGACATAGCCCAAGAGACCCAGTACTTC
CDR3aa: CAWSPKRDIAQETQYF

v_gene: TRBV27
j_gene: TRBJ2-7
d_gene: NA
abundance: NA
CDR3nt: TGTGCCAGCAGTGGTCGGGAAAACTACGAGCAGTACTTC
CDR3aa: CASSGRENYEQYF

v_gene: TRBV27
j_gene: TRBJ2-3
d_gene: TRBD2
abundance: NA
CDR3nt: TGTGCCAGCAGTTTTTTTAGCGGGGTGGCAGATACGCAGTATTTT
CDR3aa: CASSFFSGVADTQYF

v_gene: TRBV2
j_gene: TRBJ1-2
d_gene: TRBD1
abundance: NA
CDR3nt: TGTGCCAGCGCCCCGGGACAGGGGCTCGGTGGCTACACCTTC
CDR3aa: CASAPGQGLGGYTF

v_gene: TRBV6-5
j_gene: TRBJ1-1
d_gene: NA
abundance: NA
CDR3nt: TGTGCCAGCAGTGAAAGGGAGGGTCGGGGTGAAGCTTTCTTT
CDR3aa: CASSEREGRGEAFF

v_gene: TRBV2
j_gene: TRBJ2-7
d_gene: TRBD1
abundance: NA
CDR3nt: TGTGCCAGCAGAGGGACAGTTGCCTACGAGCAGTACTTC
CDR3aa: CASRGTVAYEQYF

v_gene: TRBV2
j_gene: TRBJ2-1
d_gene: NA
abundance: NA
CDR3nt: TGTGCCAGCAGTCCTTCGGCAGGAGGGCCCAATGAGCAGTTCTTC
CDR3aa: CASSPSAGGPNEQFF

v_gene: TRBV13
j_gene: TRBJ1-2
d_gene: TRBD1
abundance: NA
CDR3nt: TGTGCCAGCAGCGTCGGACAGGGTTATGGCTACACCTTC
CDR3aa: CASSVGQGYGYTF

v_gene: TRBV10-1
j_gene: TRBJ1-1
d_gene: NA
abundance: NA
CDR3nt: TGCGCCAGCAGTCGCGGAGAGTACACTGAAGCTTTCTTT
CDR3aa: CASSRGEYTEAFF

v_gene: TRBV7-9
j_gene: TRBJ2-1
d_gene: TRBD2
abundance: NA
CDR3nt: TGTGCCAGCAGCTTAGTAGGGGATAGCGGGGGCCGACTCAATGAGCAGTTCTTC
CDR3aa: CASSLVGDSGGRLNEQFF

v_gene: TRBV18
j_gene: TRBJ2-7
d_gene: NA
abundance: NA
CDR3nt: TGTGCCAGCTCACCCACGACGGGCGAGCAGTACTTC
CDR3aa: CASSPTTGEQYF

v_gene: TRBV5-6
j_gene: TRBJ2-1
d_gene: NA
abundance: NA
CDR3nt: TGTGCCAGCAGGGGCCTTAACAATGAGCAGTTCTTC
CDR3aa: CASRGLNNEQFF

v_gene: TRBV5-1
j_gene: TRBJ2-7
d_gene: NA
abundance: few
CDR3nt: TGCGCCAGCAGCCTGAGATGGGGGCGAGATTACGAGCAGTACTTC
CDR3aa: CASSLRWGRDYEQYF

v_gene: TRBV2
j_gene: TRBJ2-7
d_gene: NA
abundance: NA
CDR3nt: TGTGCCAGCAGCCCCGGGATAGGGACACCGAGCTCCTACGAGCAGTACTTC
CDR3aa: CASSPGIGTPSSYEQYF

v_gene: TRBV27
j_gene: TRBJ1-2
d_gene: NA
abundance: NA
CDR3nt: TGTGCCAGCAGTTTAACTATAGGCTATGGCTACACCTTC
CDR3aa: CASSLTIGYGYTF

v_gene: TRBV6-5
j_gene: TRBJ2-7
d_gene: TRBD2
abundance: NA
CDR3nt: TGTGCCAGCAGTTACGGGCGGGAGGTAAATACCTACGAGCAGTACTTC
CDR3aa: CASSYGREVNTYEQYF

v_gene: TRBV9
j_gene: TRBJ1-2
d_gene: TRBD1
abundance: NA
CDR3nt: TGTGCCAGCAGCGTAGACAGGGGAGATTCTGGCTACACCTTC
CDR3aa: CASSVDRGDSGYTF

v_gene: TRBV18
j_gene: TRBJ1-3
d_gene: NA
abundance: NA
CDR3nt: TGTGCCAGCTCCCTTTATCCGTATTCTCACTTCTCTGGAAACACCATATATTTT
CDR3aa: CASSLYPYSHFSGNTIYF